This T cell receptor beta chain was captured in a study of response to subunit inactivated influenza vaccine. On this clonotype: The antigen remains undetermined.

TCRdb passed the RT-PCR reads through MiXCR, listing each CDR3 protein once. The repertoire holds under 950,000 distinct CDR3 sequences, with around 20% as singletons. Regarding the study as a whole: Every seasonal influenza vaccination brings in few new T cells, the authors suggested.

This TCR was sampled from a middle-aged man who received an inactivated influenza vaccine. Specimen: PBMCs from blood, collected around 5 days after vaccination.

The CDR3 is CSASQEVLRSYEQYF. In nucleotides, the CDR3 is TGCAGTGCTAGCCAGGAAGTGCTTAGATCCTACGAGCAGTACTTC. The chain combines TRBV20-1 with TRBJ2-7; no definite D call. CDR3 size: 15 residues. Trimming removed 3 bases at V and 1 base at J, with 16 bases between. The V gene's germline CDR1 is DFQATT and CDR2 SNEGSKA (reference sequence).